This T cell receptor (beta chain) was obtained from a study of T cells after yellow fever vaccination. Study conclusions and caveats: Researchers report a weaker secondary response that nonetheless peaked faster, day 5 versus 15. At around 96% for CD4 and 70% to 90% for CD8, most primary-vaccination clones showed up again after the booster. A limited proportion of clonotypes was detected within both the CD4 and CD8 compartments.

MiXCR was run by TCRdb on the 5' RACE reads, yielding one entry per CDR3 protein. The sample shows some 500,000 distinct CDR3 sequences, approximately 15% of them seen only once. Per the germline V gene, CDR1 is MDHEN and CDR2 is SYDVKM. The CDR3 runs to 12 residues. Trimming took off 7 bases at V and 5 bases at J, with 11 bases between the two ends. This clonotype was picked up a small number of times. Its target is unknown. The V and J genes are TRBV28 and TRBJ2-5; D tentatively reads TRBD1 or TRBD2 (5 bases each). The clonotype comes from a man in his thirties or forties who received the YFV17D yellow fever vaccine. Sample: PBMCs, taken on the day of the yellow fever booster vaccination. CDR3: CASTPGTETQYF. DNA of the CDR3: TGTGCCAGCACCCCTGGGACGGAGACCCAGTACTTC. The whole variable domain, remainder taken from reference TRBV28 and TRBJ2-5, is DVKVTQSSRYLVKRTGEKVFLECVQDMDHENMFWYRQDPGLGLRLIYFSYDVKMKEKGDIPEGYSVSREKKERFSLILESASTNQTSMYLCASTPGTETQYFGPGTRLLVL.